These 18 T cell receptor beta chains were sequenced from one sample in a study of T cell repertoires in cytomegalovirus infection. TCRdb reprocessed the reads via MiXCR and lists one record per CDR3 protein. Of over 150,000 distinct CDR3 sequences listed, approximately 19% are singletons. Sequences were obtained from PBMCs. Receptors were obtained from a human donor in good health (CMV status not recorded). Some clones in this sample may be carry-over from other donors' samples.

This clonotype was recorded a few times. The chain couples TRBV6-5 to TRBJ2-2; 9 positions match TRBD2. Germline V gene data show CDR1 as MNHEY and CDR2 as SVGAGI. V trimming: 5 bases; J trimming: 3 bases; junction bases outside the gene matches: 4. This CDR3 has 15 residues. The CDR3: CASSSGLAYTGELFF. The CDR3 DNA reads as TGTGCCAGCAGTAGCGGACTAGCGTACACCGGGGAGCTGTTTTTT.

As for this clonotype: Possible read error: a much larger clone is one base away. The CDR3 end shows no conserved phenylalanine or tryptophan, and so a read error is likely. The chain is built from TRBV7-9 and TRBJ1-5; 9 bases fit TRBD1. The CDR3 consists of 16 residues. Germline trimming cut 5 bases from V and 6 bases from J; bases unmatched to any gene: 11. Germline CDR1 and CDR2: SEHNR and FQNEAQ (reference sequence). The CDR3 spells CASSGSTGGGGQPQHL. The CDR3 DNA is TGTGCCAGCAGCGGATCGACAGGGGGAGGCGGTCAGCCCCAGCATCTT.

This clonotype was detected ten times or more. The rearrangement uses TRBV29-1 and TRBJ2-1, with D possibly being TRBD1 (5 bases). The CDR3 runs to 16 residues. The germline CDR1 and CDR2 sequences are SQVTM and ANQGSEA. V was cut by 3 bases and J by 7 bases, with 22 bases left in between. CDR3 DNA sequence: TGCAGCGTTGATGATCAGGTCAGGTTCAGGGCAAATGAGCAGTTCTTC. It translates to CSVDDQVRFRANEQFF.

The gene calls are TRBV30 and TRBJ1-5; 9 nucleotides line up with TRBD1. The germline CDR1 and CDR2 sequences are GTSNPN and SVGIG (reference sequence). CDR3 size: 15 residues. V lost 2 bases, J lost 11 bases, and 13 bases stayed unmatched. The CDR3 spells CAWSKPGQGSVSQHF. The CDR3 DNA sequence: TGTGCCTGGAGTAAACCGGGACAGGGCTCGGTGTCCCAGCATTTT.

This clonotype was recorded a few times. The chain employs TRBV14 and TRBJ2-1; 8 nucleotides match TRBD2. Germline V gives CDR1 SGHDN, CDR2 FVKESK. The V segment lost 3 bases and the J segment 4 bases; nucleotides outside the gene matches: 5. The CDR3 sequence is 15 residues long. The CDR3 DNA reads as TGTGCCAGCAGCCATGTCGGGGGGGAGTACAATGAGCAGTTCTTC. This codes for CASSHVGGEYNEQFF.

The V call is TRBV7-8, the J call TRBJ1-6; weak D call: TRBD1 (5 bases). Trimming cost V 2 bases and J 9 bases, with 14 bases left between them. CDR3 length: 15 amino acids. CDR1 SGHVS and CDR2 FQNEAQ come from the germline V gene. In nucleotides, the CDR3 is TGTGCCAGCAGCTTATTTGAAGGGGCTAGTTCACCCCTCCACTTT. It yields the protein CASSLFEGASSPLHF. Filled out from reference TRBV7-8 and TRBJ1-6, the complete variable domain reads GAGVSQSPRYKVAKRGQDVALRCDPISGHVSLFWYQQALGQGPEFLTYFQNEAQLDKSGLPSDRFFAERPEGSVSTLKIQRTQQEDSAVYLCASSLFEGASSPLHFGNGTRLTVT.

This clonotype has just a few counts. The V and J genes are TRBV19 and TRBJ1-1, with a possible D match to TRBD1 (5 bases). The CDR3 is 13 residues long. The ends were cut back, 6 bases at V and 5 bases at J, with 13 bases in the middle. Germline CDR1 is LNHDA and CDR2 is SQIVND (reference sequence). Here the CDR3 reads CASSIMGGTEAFF. The CDR3 nucleotides are TGTGCCAGTAGCATTATGGGGGGGACTGAAGCTTTCTTT.

This chain joins TRBV5-5 and TRBJ1-5; D is ambiguous. The V gene lost 0 bases and the J gene lost 0 bases, with 7 bases spanning the gap. Per germline, CDR1 SGHKS and CDR2 YYEKEE (reference sequence). The CDR3 contains 15 residues. The CDR3 here is CASSLGGYSNQPQHF. The CDR3 coding sequence is TGTGCCAGCAGCTTGGGCGGATATAGCAATCAGCCCCAGCATTTT.

This clonotype showed up many times. This chain uses TRBV12-3 or TRBV12-4 with TRBJ1-3; D ambiguous. The CDR3 has 15 amino acids. The V end was cut by 6 bases, the J end by 6 bases, with 18 bases between. The CDR3 reads CASRKGQAFANTIYF. The CDR3 bases are TGTGCCAGCAGAAAAGGGCAGGCCTTCGCAAACACCATATATTTT.

The gene calls are TRBV4-1 and TRBJ2-2; 7 positions match TRBD1. V trimming: 4 bases; J trimming: 6 bases; junction bases outside the gene matches: 5. The CDR3 is made up of 14 amino acids. The germline gives CDR1 MGHRA, CDR2 YSYEKL. CDR3 residues: CASSPGQVPGELFF. The CDR3 DNA follows: TGCGCCAGCAGCCCCGGACAGGTCCCCGGGGAGCTGTTTTTT.

This clonotype has more than one count but fewer than ten. The V call is TRBV12-3 or TRBV12-4, the J call TRBJ2-3; the match to TRBD1 covers 10 bases. The CDR3 is 17 residues long. The V gene end was trimmed by 5 bases and the J gene end by 5 bases; junction bases not matched to a gene: 13. CDR3 sequence: CASSPQRQGAAGDTQYF. The CDR3 DNA reads TGTGCCAGCAGTCCGCAGAGACAGGGGGCCGCGGGAGATACGCAGTATTTT.

CDR3 protein: CASSGGTDLNTEAFF. The DNA for the CDR3 is TGTGCCAGCAGTGGGGGGACAGACTTGAACACTGAAGCTTTCTTT. The rearrangement uses TRBV25-1 and TRBJ1-1; 7 bases map to TRBD1. The CDR3 covers 15 residues. V gave up 4 bases and J gave up 0 bases; unmatched junction bases: 5. Germline values: CDR1 MGHDK, CDR2 SYGVNS.

The chain recombines TRBV20-1 with TRBJ1-1, with 9 bases fitting TRBD1. Germline CDR1 DFQATT, CDR2 SNEGSKA (reference sequence). The CDR3 consists of 12 residues. J gave up 8 bases and V 4 bases, and 5 bases lay outside the gene matches. The CDR3 DNA is TGCAGTGCTAATCCGGGACAGGGAGAAGCTTTCTTT. Translating gives CSANPGQGEAFF.

The chain has TRBV5-4 and TRBJ1-6; 9 bases map to TRBD1. The V gene's germline CDR1 is SGHNT and CDR2 YYREEE (reference sequence). V dropped 1 base and J dropped 10; count of bases not matched to a gene: 6. The length of the CDR3 is 15 residues. The CDR3 reads CASSLSPDRGSPLHF. The CDR3 DNA is TGTGCCAGCAGCTTGTCACCGGACAGGGGATCACCCCTCCACTTT.

There are many counts of this clonotype. The gene calls are TRBV6-1 and TRBJ2-1; D not resolved. The CDR3 covers 10 residues. From germline, CDR1 is MNHNS and CDR2 SASEGT. Trimming shortened V by 10 bases and J by 12 bases, and 13 bases separated the two germline ends. CDR3 sequence reads: CATYDSVQFF. The CDR3 DNA is TGTGCCACCTATGATTCTGTGCAGTTCTTC.

The chain uses TRBV7-2 and TRBJ1-1, with D unclear. The CDR3 sequence is 13 residues long. V lost 5 bases to trimming and J lost 8 bases, with 15 bases between them. Germline CDR1 SGHTA, CDR2 FQGNSA. The CDR3 DNA reads as TGTGCCAGCAGCCGCCCGAATGGGTACGAAGCTTTCTTT. Protein sequence: CASSRPNGYEAFF.

Many counts were recorded for this clonotype. The rearrangement joins TRBV6-6 to TRBJ2-3; no reliable D call. Germline V CDR1 and CDR2: MNHNY, SVGAGI (reference sequence). V dropped 7 bases and J dropped 2 bases, with 10 bases sitting between them. The CDR3 contains 13 residues. In DNA, the CDR3 is TGTGCCAGCACCCCGAGACTCACAGATACGCAGTATTTT. Its translation is CASTPRLTDTQYF.

As concerns this clonotype: The junction differs from germline at one of its ends, possibly a read error. The rearrangement links TRBV4-1 to TRBJ2-2; D remains ambiguous. CDR3 length: 16 residues. CDR1 is MGHRA and CDR2 is YSYEKL in the germline V gene. CDR3: CASSRLELLDTGELFF. The CDR3 DNA reads TGTGCCAGCAGCCGCCTGGAACTACTGGACACCGGGGAGCTGTTTTTT.